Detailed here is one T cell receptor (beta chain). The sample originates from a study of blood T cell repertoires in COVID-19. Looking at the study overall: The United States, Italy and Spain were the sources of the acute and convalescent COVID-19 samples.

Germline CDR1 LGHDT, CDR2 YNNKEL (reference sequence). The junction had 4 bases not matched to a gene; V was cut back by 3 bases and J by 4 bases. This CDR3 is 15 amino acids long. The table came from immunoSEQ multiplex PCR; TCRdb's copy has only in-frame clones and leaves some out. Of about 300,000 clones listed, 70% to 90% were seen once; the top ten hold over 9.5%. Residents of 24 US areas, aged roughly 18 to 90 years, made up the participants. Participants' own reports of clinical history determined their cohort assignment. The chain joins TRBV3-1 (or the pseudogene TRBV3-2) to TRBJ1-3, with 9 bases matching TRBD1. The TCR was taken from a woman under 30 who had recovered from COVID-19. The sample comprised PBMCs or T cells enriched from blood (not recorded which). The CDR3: CASSHGQGLGNTIYF. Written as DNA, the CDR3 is TGTGCCAGCAGCCATGGACAGGGGTTGGGAAACACCATATATTTT.